The source of this T cell receptor beta chain is a study of cytomegalovirus exposure and HLA in healthy donors. For the study at large: According to later analysis, the same platform produced the roughly 110 validation and several hundred first-cohort repertoires. The study, taken as a whole, reports: There were 150 to 200 TCR beta chains listed as cytomegalovirus-associated.

CDR1 SGHDN and CDR2 FVKESK come from the germline V gene. V was pared by 3 bases and J by 2 bases, with 4 bases of the junction left unmatched. This CDR3 is 16 amino acids long. As for this clone: Antigen unknown.

Here immunoSEQ multiplex PCR was the method, and the copy in TCRdb shows in-frame clones only, minus some. The sample shows roughly 60,000 clones, approximately 96% of them seen only once. This sequence joins TRBV14 and TRBJ2-3; TRBD2 aligns across 11 bases. Material for sequencing was PBMCs. This TCR was sampled from a man younger than 35 in good health and CMV-seronegative. The CDR3 DNA sequence: TGTGCCAGCAGCCACCTACTAGCGGGAGACACAGATACGCAGTATTTT. It specifies CASSHLLAGDTDTQYF.